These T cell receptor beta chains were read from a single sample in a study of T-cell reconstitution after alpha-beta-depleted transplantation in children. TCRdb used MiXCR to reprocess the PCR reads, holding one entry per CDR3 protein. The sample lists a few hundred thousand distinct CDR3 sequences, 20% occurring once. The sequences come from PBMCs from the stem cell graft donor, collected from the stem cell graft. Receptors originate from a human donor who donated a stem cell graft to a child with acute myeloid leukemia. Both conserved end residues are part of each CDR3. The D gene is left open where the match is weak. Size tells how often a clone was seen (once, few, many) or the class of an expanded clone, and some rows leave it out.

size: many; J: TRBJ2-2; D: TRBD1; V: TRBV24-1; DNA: TGTGCCACCAGTGCAGGGGGCGGCACCGGGGAGCTGTTTTTT; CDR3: CATSAGGGTGELFF
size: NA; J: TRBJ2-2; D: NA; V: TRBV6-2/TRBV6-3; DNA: TGTGCCAGCAGCCGGGCCGCAAACACCGGGGAGCTGTTTTTT; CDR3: CASSRAANTGELFF
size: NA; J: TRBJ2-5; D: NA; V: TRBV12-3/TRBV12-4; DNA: TGTGCCAGCAGTTTCGGGGAGCCTTTGGAGCGGTACTTC; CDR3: CASSFGEPLERYF
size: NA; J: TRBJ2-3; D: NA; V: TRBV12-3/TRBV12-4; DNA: TGTGCCAGCACCCCTTGGACGGGAGATACGCAGTATTTT; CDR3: CASTPWTGDTQYF
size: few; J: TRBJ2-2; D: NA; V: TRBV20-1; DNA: TGCAGTGCTAGAGATTTAACGGGGGCGAACACCGGGGAGCTGTTTTTT; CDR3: CSARDLTGANTGELFF
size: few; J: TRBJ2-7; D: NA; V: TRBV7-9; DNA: TGTGCCAGCAGCTTAGCGGGTCGGTTGCCGGAAGAGCAGTACTTC; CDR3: CASSLAGRLPEEQYF
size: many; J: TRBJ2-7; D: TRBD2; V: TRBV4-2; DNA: TGTGCCAGCAGCCAAGAAGCTAGCGGGTCCTACGAGCAGTACTTC; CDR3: CASSQEASGSYEQYF
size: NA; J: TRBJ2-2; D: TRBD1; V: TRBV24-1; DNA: TGTGCCACCAGTGATGGGGGACAGGAGACCGGGGAGCTGTTTTTT; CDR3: CATSDGGQETGELFF
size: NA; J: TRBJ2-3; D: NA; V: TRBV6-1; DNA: TGTGCCAGCAGTCCGGTGTCTACCCCAGATACGCAGTATTTT; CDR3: CASSPVSTPDTQYF
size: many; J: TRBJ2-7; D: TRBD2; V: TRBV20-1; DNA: TGCAGTGCTAGGTTTGAGCGGGATTACTACGAGCAGTACTTC; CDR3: CSARFERDYYEQYF
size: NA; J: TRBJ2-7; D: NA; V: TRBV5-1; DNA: TGCGCCAGCAGCTTGGGACAGTTCCTTAACGAGCAGTACTTC; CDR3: CASSLGQFLNEQYF
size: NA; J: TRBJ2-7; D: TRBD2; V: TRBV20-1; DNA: TGCAGTGCTAGATCCGGACTAGCCTACGAGCAGTACTTC; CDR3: CSARSGLAYEQYF
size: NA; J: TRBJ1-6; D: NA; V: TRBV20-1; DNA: TGCAGTGCTAGAGATGTAATTCGGGGCAGAAACTCCTATAATTCACCCCTCCACTTT; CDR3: CSARDVIRGRNSYNSPLHF
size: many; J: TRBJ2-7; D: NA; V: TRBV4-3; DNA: TGCGCCAGCAGCCAAGACCAAGACAGGCTCTACGAGCAGTACTTC; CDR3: CASSQDQDRLYEQYF
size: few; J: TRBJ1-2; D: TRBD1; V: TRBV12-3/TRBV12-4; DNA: TGTGCCAGCAGTTTTCAAACAGGGGTTTCCTATGGCTACACCTTC; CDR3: CASSFQTGVSYGYTF
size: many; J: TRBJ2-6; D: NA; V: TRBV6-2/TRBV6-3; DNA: TGTGCCAGCAGTGAGGGACTTGGGGCCAACGTCCTGACTTTC; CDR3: CASSEGLGANVLTF
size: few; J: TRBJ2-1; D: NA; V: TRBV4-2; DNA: TGTGCCAGCAGCCAAGAGGGGACGGGCCCCTACAATGAGCAGTTCTTC; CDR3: CASSQEGTGPYNEQFF
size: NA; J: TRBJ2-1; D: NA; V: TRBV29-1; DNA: TGCAGCGTTTTTTGGGGTTTCTCCTACAATGAGCAGTTCTTC; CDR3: CSVFWGFSYNEQFF
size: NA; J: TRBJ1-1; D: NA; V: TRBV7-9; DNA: TGTGCCAGCAGCTTGGACACCGCGAACACTGAAGCTTTCTTT; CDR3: CASSLDTANTEAFF
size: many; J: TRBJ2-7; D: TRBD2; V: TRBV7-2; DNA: TGTGCCAGCACCCCGGGGCCTAGCGGCGAGCAGTACTTC; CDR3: CASTPGPSGEQYF
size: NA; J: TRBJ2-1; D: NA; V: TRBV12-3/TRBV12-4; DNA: TGTGCCAGCAGTTTTAAGGTAGCGTCAGGTGAGCAGTTCTTC; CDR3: CASSFKVASGEQFF
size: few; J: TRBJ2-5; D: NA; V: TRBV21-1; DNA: TGTGCCAGCGCCGGGACAGGGGGCGACCCGTCCCAAGAGACCCAGTACTTC; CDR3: CASAGTGGDPSQETQYF